Following are 26 T cell receptor beta chains from one sample sequenced in a study of blood T cell repertoires in COVID-19. Assay used: immunoSEQ multiplex PCR; TCRdb lists only in-frame clones, some missing. The sample contains some 94,000 clones, about 90% of which appear only once. The source material was peripheral blood. The receptors shown here come from a human donor in a cohort sampled during active COVID-19.

The chain links TRBV28 to TRBJ1-1; weak D call: TRBD1 (6 bases). The V gene lost 2 bases and the J gene lost 10 bases, with 11 bases spanning the gap. The CDR3 totals 12 residues. Germline CDR1 is MDHEN and CDR2 is SYDVKM. The CDR3 DNA reads TGTGCCAGCAGTTTAGACCGAGGGGGAGCTTTCTTT. Its translation: CASSLDRGGAFF.

The chain carries TRBV5-1 and TRBJ2-7; TRBD1 agrees at 12 bases. J lost 5 bases, V lost 4 bases, and 4 bases had no gene match. The germline V gene has CDR1 SGHRS and CDR2 YFSETQ. The CDR3 length is 14 residues. CDR3 protein: CASSAGTGGDEQYF. The CDR3 coding sequence is TGCGCCAGCAGCGCCGGGACAGGGGGCGACGAGCAGTACTTC.

This chain joins TRBV5-4 and TRBJ2-5; no clear D. This CDR3 comprises 17 residues. The V end lost 0 bases, the J end lost 0 bases, and 15 bases lay between the germline ends. Germline CDR1 SGHNT, CDR2 YYREEE (reference sequence). The CDR3 nucleotides read TGTGCCAGCAGCTTGGCACATACAGAGTCGTACCAAGAGACCCAGTACTTC. This encodes CASSLAHTESYQETQYF.

The chain links TRBV6-5 to TRBJ2-2; 12 nucleotides align to TRBD1. V dropped 6 bases and J dropped 4; count of bases not matched to a gene: 0. Germline V gives CDR1 MNHEY, CDR2 SVGAGI. This CDR3 comprises 14 residues. The CDR3 loop reads CASRGQGATGELFF. CDR3 nucleotides: TGTGCCAGCAGGGGACAGGGGGCCACCGGGGAGCTGTTTTTT.

The V and J genes are TRBV28 and TRBJ1-3; D is ambiguous. The V gene lost 7 bases and the J gene lost 0 bases, with 13 bases spanning the gap. CDR3 size: 15 residues. CDR1 is MDHEN and CDR2 is SYDVKM in the germline V gene. CDR3 DNA sequence: TGTGCCAGCACCGTTGCCAGCGACTCTGGAAACACCATATATTTT. Amino acids: CASTVASDSGNTIYF.

The chain employs TRBV28 and TRBJ2-7; TRBD1 might be the D (6 bases). Trimming stripped 4 bases from V and 9 bases from J, with 16 bases between. The germline V gene encodes CDR1 MDHEN and CDR2 SYDVKM. CDR3 length: 13 amino acids. As DNA, the CDR3 is TGTGCCAGCAGTTCCACCCAGGGGAAGGGGCAGTACTTC. Translating it yields CASSSTQGKGQYF.

The V call is TRBV28, the J call TRBJ2-3, with 7 bases that match TRBD1. Germline CDR1 and CDR2: MDHEN and SYDVKM. V trimming: 6 bases; J trimming: 0 bases; junction bases outside the gene matches: 15. The CDR3 totals 18 residues. As DNA, the CDR3 is TGTGCCAGCAGCCGCTTGACAGGGACCCCATTAAGCACAGATACGCAGTATTTT. It codes for CASSRLTGTPLSTDTQYF.

This clone was counted once. The genes are TRBV19 and TRBJ2-3, with D tentatively TRBD1 (5 bases). The CDR3 totals 18 residues. Trimming left V 4 bases short and J 2 bases short, with 22 bases between. The germline gives CDR1 LNHDA, CDR2 SQIVND (reference sequence). The CDR3 DNA sequence: TGTGCCAGTAGTAGCCCTCCTGGGGCGCCCCTTCTCACAGATACGCAGTATTTT. Its translation: CASSSPPGAPLLTDTQYF. The entire variable domain, with the rest obtained from reference TRBV19 and TRBJ2-3, is as follows: DGGITQSPKYLFRKEGQNVTLSCEQNLNHDAMYWYRQDPGQGLRLIYYSQIVNDFQKGDIAEGYSVSREKKESFPLTVTSAQKNPTAFYLCASSSPPGAPLLTDTQYFGPGTRLTVL.

The chain links TRBV5-1 to TRBJ2-5, with TRBD2 as a possible D gene (5 bases). Looked up from germline, CDR1 is SGHRS and CDR2 is YFSETQ. This CDR3 has 13 residues. Trimming left V 2 bases short and J 5 bases short, with 10 bases between. The CDR3 nucleotides are TGCGCCAGCAGCTTTGAGGGCTGGGAGACCCAGTACTTC. It yields the protein CASSFEGWETQYF.

The rearrangement links TRBV27 to TRBJ2-1; 8 nucleotides align to TRBD2. This CDR3 contains 15 residues. CDR1 is MNHEY and CDR2 is SMNVEV in the germline V gene (reference sequence). V shed 5 bases, J shed 3 bases, and the junction held 6 bases outside the gene matches. The CDR3 loop is CASSPGGVLYNEQFF. The CDR3 DNA reads as TGTGCCAGCAGTCCGGGGGGGGTACTCTACAATGAGCAGTTCTTC.

The chain links TRBV28 to TRBJ2-6, with D unclear. Germline V CDR1 and CDR2: MDHEN, SYDVKM. The CDR3 sequence is 13 residues long. Trimming left V 1 base short and J 4 bases short, with 2 bases between. DNA for the CDR3: TGTGCCAGCAGTTTATCAGGGGCCAACGTCCTGACTTTC. Residues: CASSLSGANVLTF.

This chain uses TRBV7-9 with TRBJ2-3; 13 nucleotides line up with TRBD2. CDR3 length: 18 amino acids. The V and J ends lost 6 bases and 8 bases, in that order; junction bases with no gene match: 17. Germline V gene sequence: CDR1 SEHNR, CDR2 FQNEAQ (reference sequence). CDR3 bases: TGTGCCAGCAGTCGACTAGCGGGAGGTGGTGTAGGTCGGGGTACGCAGTATTTT. Its protein product is CASSRLAGGGVGRGTQYF.

This clone occurred once. This sequence joins TRBV6-5 and TRBJ2-1; D remains unclear. The length of the CDR3 is 14 residues. Per the germline V gene, CDR1 is MNHEY and CDR2 is SVGAGI. V dropped 7 bases and J dropped 5 bases, with 15 bases sitting between them. In DNA form, the CDR3 reads TGTGCCAGCACCCCCCCAGGCCCGAACAATGAGCAGTTCTTC. Translation gives CASTPPGPNNEQFF.

This clone was detected once. This chain links TRBV3-1 (or the pseudogene TRBV3-2) with TRBJ2-7, with D possibly matching TRBD2 (5 bases). There are 14 residues in the CDR3. Trimming cost V 1 base and J 2 bases, with 9 bases left between them. Germline loops: CDR1 LGHDT, CDR2 YNNKEL (reference sequence). In DNA, the CDR3 is TGTGCCAGCAGCCAAGGGAGGAAAGCCTACGAGCAGTACTTC. It is translated as CASSQGRKAYEQYF.

The chain uses TRBV7-8 and TRBJ2-1, with TRBD2 identical over 7 bases. The V segment lost 7 bases and the J segment 2 bases; nucleotides outside the gene matches: 8. CDR3 size: 15 residues. From germline, CDR1 is SGHVS and CDR2 FQNEAQ. The CDR3 bases are TGTGCCAGCATGGCCGGGAGGATAACCTACAATGAGCAGTTCTTC. Amino acid sequence: CASMAGRITYNEQFF. Full variable domain (missing parts from reference TRBV7-8 and TRBJ2-1): GAGVSQSPRYKVAKRGQDVALRCDPISGHVSLFWYQQALGQGPEFLTYFQNEAQLDKSGLPSDRFFAERPEGSVSTLKIQRTQQEDSAVYLCASMAGRITYNEQFFGPGTRLTVL.

This chain uses TRBV6-4 with TRBJ2-2, with a possible D match to TRBD2 (5 bases). The V end lost 6 bases, the J end lost 7 bases, and 15 bases lay between the germline ends. Germline CDR1 reads MRHNA; CDR2 reads SNTAGT. The CDR3 has 14 amino acids. The CDR3 reads CASRAPGSSGELFF. Here the CDR3 DNA reads TGTGCCAGCAGAGCTCCGGGGAGTAGCGGGGAGCTGTTTTTT.

The chain is built from TRBV6-4 and TRBJ2-3; D gene unclear. Looked up from germline, CDR1 is MRHNA and CDR2 is SNTAGT. V lost 9 bases to trimming and J lost 6 bases, with 13 bases between them. The CDR3 sequence is 12 residues long. Here the CDR3 DNA reads TGTGCCAGAGCCCGCCGGTCCGATACGCAGTATTTT. This sequence encodes CARARRSDTQYF.

CDR3 DNA sequence: TGTGCCAGCATCACCTTCAGCGGAGGGACTGAAGCTTTCTTT. It codes for CASITFSGGTEAFF. The chain has TRBV28 and TRBJ1-1; no definite D call. Trimming left V 7 bases short and J 5 bases short, with 17 bases between. Germline lookup yields CDR1 MDHEN and CDR2 SYDVKM. The CDR3 has 14 amino acids.

The chain recombines TRBV3-1 (or the pseudogene TRBV3-2) with TRBJ2-2; D is unclear. The V end lost 2 bases, the J end lost 9 bases, and 10 bases lay between the germline ends. Germline values: CDR1 LGHDT, CDR2 YNNKEL (reference sequence). The CDR3 consists of 13 residues. In DNA form, the CDR3 reads TGTGCCAGCAGCCAATTAGAGGTACGGGAGCTGTTTTTT. Protein: CASSQLEVRELFF.

The CDR3 nucleotides are TGCGCCAGCAGCCTTGACAGGGTTAGCTCCTACAATGAGCAGTTCTTC. Protein sequence: CASSLDRVSSYNEQFF. V is TRBV5-1 and J is TRBJ2-1, with 7 bases lining up with TRBD1. Trimming at V came to 4 bases and at J to 0 bases, leaving 7 bases not matched to a gene. The CDR3 runs 16 residues. CDR1 SGHRS and CDR2 YFSETQ come from the germline V gene.

The chain carries TRBV28 and TRBJ1-1; perhaps TRBD1 as D (6 bases). With 4 bases removed from V and 0 bases from J, the gap between germline ends came to 12 bases. CDR1 and CDR2 from the germline V gene are MDHEN and SYDVKM. The CDR3 length is 15 residues. This CDR3 reads CASSSIGQLNTEAFF. The CDR3 DNA follows: TGTGCCAGCAGTTCGATCGGACAGCTGAACACTGAAGCTTTCTTT.

This clone has a single count. V usage is TRBV6-5 and J usage is TRBJ2-1, with 11 bases matching TRBD2. V gave up 10 bases and J gave up 3 bases; unmatched junction bases: 5. The germline V gene has CDR1 MNHEY and CDR2 SVGAGI. This CDR3 contains 14 residues. CDR3: CAINLAGGYNEQFF. CDR3 in DNA: TGTGCCATCAACCTAGCGGGAGGCTACAATGAGCAGTTCTTC.

CDR3 sequence: CATSSPLAVIYGYTF. CDR3 sequence (DNA): TGTGCCACCAGCAGTCCACTGGCGGTTATCTATGGCTACACCTTC. This chain uses TRBV15 with TRBJ1-2; D call uncertain. Germline-derived CDR1 and CDR2 are LNHNV and YYDKDF (reference sequence). This CDR3 has 15 amino acids. The germline V and J ends were trimmed by 3 bases and 4 bases, with 15 bases remaining between them.

CDR3 sequence: CASSRNAASGTGELFF. The CDR3 region has the DNA TGTGCCAGCAGCCGCAACGCGGCGTCGGGGACCGGGGAGCTGTTTTTT. The rearrangement joins TRBV5-4 to TRBJ2-2; a weak D match, TRBD2 (5 bases). The germline V gene encodes CDR1 SGHNT and CDR2 YYREEE (reference sequence). This CDR3 is 16 amino acids long. Trimming shortened V by 4 bases and J by 5 bases, and 18 bases separated the two germline ends.

The table lists this clone with a count of one. The rearrangement links TRBV7-3 to TRBJ2-1; TRBD2 agrees at 10 bases. The CDR3 spans 15 residues. Germline loops: CDR1 SGHTA, CDR2 FQGTGA. V lost 2 bases and J lost 9; bases outside the gene matches: 7. The CDR3 bases are TGTGCCAGCAGCTTAGTAGCGGGAGGAGTAGGTGAGCAGTTCTTC. Translated: CASSLVAGGVGEQFF.

CDR3 loop: CASSLWSGGGTEAFF. DNA for the CDR3: TGTGCCAGCAGTTTATGGAGCGGAGGAGGCACTGAAGCTTTCTTT. This chain links TRBV27 with TRBJ1-1; D unresolved. Per the germline V gene, CDR1 is MNHEY and CDR2 is SMNVEV (reference sequence). Trimming removed 1 base from V and 4 bases from J, with 13 bases in between. This CDR3 has 15 residues.